The table lists the clone carrying this T cell receptor beta chain with a few counts. Its antigen is not identified. Arm-PCR with iRepertoire HTBI primers amplified the CDR3 regions for these TCR beta libraries. TCRdb processed the multiplex PCR reads anew with MiXCR; each CDR3 protein has one entry. The sample carries about 470,000 distinct CDR3 sequences, about 15% recorded once. CDR1 KGHSH and CDR2 LQKENI come from the germline V gene. Deletions cut 5 bases from V and 6 bases from J, with 8 bases between. The CDR3 contains 11 residues. This specimen belongs to a study of regulatory T cells in long-lasting Graves disease. Study-level findings and limits: Few sampled subjects may have lowered accuracy. TCR diversity in persistent Graves' patients was below that of newly diagnosed ones.

Time point specified: newly diagnosed GD, antithyroid drugs for less than 3 months. The TCR library was prepared using RNA isolated from PBMCs. It was American Thyroid Association guidelines that determined Graves' disease diagnosis. These data also featured in a second study, about T cells in Graves' hyperthyroidism and ophthalmopathy. That work contributes: Uncontrolled infection, other autoimmune disease, pregnancy or lactation excluded patients.

This receptor was taken from a woman aged 30 to 39 with Graves disease. This specimen was peripheral blood mononuclear cells (PBMCs), taken at new diagnosis, from a patient treated with antithyroid drugs. The chain has TRBV18 and TRBJ2-7; D is ambiguous. In DNA, the CDR3 is TGTGCCAGCTCAAAGGGTCTCGAGCAGTACTTC. This sequence encodes CASSKGLEQYF.